Listed below are T cell receptor beta chains from one sample, sequenced in a study of T cell responses to AZD1222 COVID-19 vaccine. Generated by immunoSEQ multiplex PCR, the TCRdb table keeps only in-frame clones and is missing some. The sample has under 200,000 clones, approximately 91% seen once. This sample comprised peripheral blood, obtained on day 0 of AZD1222 vaccination. The receptors here all came from an adult in good health. The CDR3 runs from the conserved cysteine through the conserved F or W. The order of the fields is D gene, V gene, clone size, J gene, CDR3 DNA, CDR3 protein. A D gene is named only where the DNA matches it firmly. Where a row states a size, it is once, few, many or the class of an expanded clone; other rows omit it.

D gene: TRBD1; V gene: TRBV20-1; clone size: .; J gene: TRBJ1-2; CDR3 DNA: TGCAGTGCTAGTGATTCTTACAGGGGACTGAGCGGCTACACCTTC; CDR3 protein: CSASDSYRGLSGYTF
D gene: TRBD2; V gene: TRBV5-1; clone size: .; J gene: TRBJ2-5; CDR3 DNA: TGCGCCAGCAGCTTGGCCGGGAGGGTTGATCAAGAGACCCAGTACTTC; CDR3 protein: CASSLAGRVDQETQYF
D gene: TRBD1; V gene: TRBV4-2; clone size: .; J gene: TRBJ2-3; CDR3 DNA: TGTGCCAGCAGGCTCAACAGGGGGGCCAGAGATACGCAGTATTTT; CDR3 protein: CASRLNRGARDTQYF
D gene: .; V gene: TRBV12-3/TRBV12-4; clone size: .; J gene: TRBJ2-7; CDR3 DNA: TGTGCCAGCCGAATAACAGGGATCGAGCAGTACTTC; CDR3 protein: CASRITGIEQYF
D gene: .; V gene: TRBV11-3; clone size: .; J gene: TRBJ2-7; CDR3 DNA: TGTGCCAGCAGCTTAGGACAGGAGGGCGAGCAGTACTTC; CDR3 protein: CASSLGQEGEQYF
D gene: TRBD1; V gene: TRBV7-2; clone size: once; J gene: TRBJ2-7; CDR3 DNA: TGTGCCAGCAGCACCGACCGACAGGGGGCGTCTGACGAGCAGTACTTC; CDR3 protein: CASSTDRQGASDEQYF
D gene: .; V gene: TRBV4-1; clone size: .; J gene: TRBJ2-3; CDR3 DNA: TGCGCCAGCAGCCAAGATCTCGGTCGCGGCACAGATACGCAGTATTTT; CDR3 protein: CASSQDLGRGTDTQYF
D gene: .; V gene: TRBV6-2/TRBV6-3; clone size: .; J gene: TRBJ1-3; CDR3 DNA: TGTGCCAGCAGTTACTCTTACACCGAGGGGAACACCATATATTTT; CDR3 protein: CASSYSYTEGNTIYF
D gene: .; V gene: TRBV6-2/TRBV6-3; clone size: .; J gene: TRBJ2-6; CDR3 DNA: TGTGCCAGCAGTTACTCGGCTTCTGGGGCCAACGTCCTGACTTTC; CDR3 protein: CASSYSASGANVLTF
D gene: .; V gene: TRBV2; clone size: once; J gene: TRBJ1-2; CDR3 DNA: TGTGCCAGCAGTGAGAATAGGGACTATGGCTACACCTTC; CDR3 protein: CASSENRDYGYTF
D gene: .; V gene: TRBV6-5; clone size: .; J gene: TRBJ2-7; CDR3 DNA: TGTGCCAGCAGTTCCGATCGGGCGGAGGACCCGTACGAGCAGTACTTC; CDR3 protein: CASSSDRAEDPYEQYF
D gene: TRBD1; V gene: TRBV2; clone size: .; J gene: TRBJ2-6; CDR3 DNA: TGTGCCAGCAGACAGGGGGGAATAGCCGGGGCCAACGTCCTGACTTTC; CDR3 protein: CASRQGGIAGANVLTF
D gene: TRBD1; V gene: TRBV10-3; clone size: .; J gene: TRBJ2-7; CDR3 DNA: TGTGCCACCGAGACAGGGAGCTCCTACGAGCAGTACTTC; CDR3 protein: CATETGSSYEQYF
D gene: TRBD2; V gene: TRBV29-1; clone size: once; J gene: TRBJ2-1; CDR3 DNA: TGCAGCGTGGGCCCGGGACTAGTGAACAATGAGCAGTTCTTC; CDR3 protein: CSVGPGLVNNEQFF
D gene: .; V gene: TRBV5-4; clone size: .; J gene: TRBJ1-1; CDR3 DNA: TGTGCCAGCAGCTTTCAGAGGATGAACACTGAAGCTTTCTTT; CDR3 protein: CASSFQRMNTEAFF
D gene: .; V gene: TRBV9; clone size: .; J gene: TRBJ1-1; CDR3 DNA: TGTGCCAGCAGCCCCAAGTCCTGGGACACTGAAGCTTTCTTT; CDR3 protein: CASSPKSWDTEAFF
D gene: .; V gene: TRBV27; clone size: .; J gene: TRBJ1-2; CDR3 DNA: TGTGCCAGCAGTTTATCCGGGGGCTATGGCTACACCTTC; CDR3 protein: CASSLSGGYGYTF
D gene: .; V gene: TRBV7-9; clone size: .; J gene: TRBJ2-7; CDR3 DNA: TGTGCCAGCAGTCCGGGACCGTCTAAGTACGAGCAGTACTTC; CDR3 protein: CASSPGPSKYEQYF
D gene: .; V gene: TRBV6-6; clone size: .; J gene: TRBJ2-7; CDR3 DNA: TGTGCCAGCAGTTACTGGATCAACGGGGACGAGCAGTACTTC; CDR3 protein: CASSYWINGDEQYF
D gene: .; V gene: TRBV18; clone size: .; J gene: TRBJ1-2; CDR3 DNA: TGTGCCAGCTCACCACCTATCGGGGGCAGTGGCTACACCTTC; CDR3 protein: CASSPPIGGSGYTF
D gene: TRBD1; V gene: TRBV6-5; clone size: .; J gene: TRBJ2-3; CDR3 DNA: TGTGCCAGCAGATTCACAGGGGGTTCGGCAGATACGCAGTATTTT; CDR3 protein: CASRFTGGSADTQYF
D gene: .; V gene: TRBV6-5; clone size: .; J gene: TRBJ1-4; CDR3 DNA: TGTGCCAGCAGTCCCCTGGGCAGGGAAAAACTGTTTTTT; CDR3 protein: CASSPLGREKLFF
D gene: .; V gene: TRBV6-6; clone size: .; J gene: TRBJ1-3; CDR3 DNA: TGTGCCAGCAGTTACTCGAGGCCCAGCTCTGGAAACACCATATATTTT; CDR3 protein: CASSYSRPSSGNTIYF
D gene: .; V gene: TRBV6-2/TRBV6-3; clone size: .; J gene: TRBJ2-7; CDR3 DNA: TGTGCCAGCAGTTATTATAGCTACGAGCAGTACTTC; CDR3 protein: CASSYYSYEQYF
D gene: .; V gene: TRBV7-3; clone size: .; J gene: TRBJ2-2; CDR3 DNA: TGTGCCAGCAGCTTAAGTGGCGGGGCGAACACCGGGGAGCTGTTTTTT; CDR3 protein: CASSLSGGANTGELFF
D gene: .; V gene: TRBV18; clone size: .; J gene: TRBJ1-4; CDR3 DNA: TGTGCCAGCTCACCAAGACAGTCTAATGAAAAACTGTTTTTT; CDR3 protein: CASSPRQSNEKLFF